Each of the 27 T cell receptor beta chains below was sequenced from the same sample in a study of regulatory T cells in long-lasting Graves disease. Investigators prepared the TCR beta libraries by applying iRepertoire HTBI primers and Arm-PCR of CDR3 regions. TCRdb called the multiplex PCR reads again in MiXCR, with one record for every CDR3 protein. The sample has some 500,000 distinct CDR3 sequences, approximately 12% seen once. Time point noted: newly diagnosed GD, antithyroid drugs for less than 3 months. PBMC-derived RNA was used for the TCR library. These data were also reused for a study on T cells in Graves' hyperthyroidism and ophthalmopathy.

The sample consisted of peripheral blood mononuclear cells (PBMCs), taken at new diagnosis, from a patient treated with antithyroid drugs. These receptor sequences come from a man aged 25-45 years with Graves disease.

This clonotype was counted many times. The rearrangement links TRBV10-3 to TRBJ2-5, with 9 nucleotides matching TRBD1. CDR3 length equals 15 residues. The germline CDR1 and CDR2 sequences are ENHRY and SYGVKD. Trimming took 5 bases from V and 3 from J; bases not matched to a gene: 7. The CDR3 DNA follows: TGTGCCATCAGTACCCTGGGACAGGGCGAAGAGACCCAGTACTTC. Translation: CAISTLGQGEETQYF.

This clonotype was counted a few times. The V and J genes are TRBV19 and TRBJ1-2; the D is unclear. The ends were cut back, 11 bases at V and 2 bases at J, with 12 bases in the middle. The length of the CDR3 is 12 residues. Germline CDR1 LNHDA, CDR2 SQIVND (reference sequence). CDR3 loop: CAVHSTNYGYTF. For the CDR3, the DNA is TGTGCCGTCCATTCAACCAACTATGGCTACACCTTC.

The V and J genes are TRBV6-2 or TRBV6-3 and TRBJ2-3, with D unclear. V lost 0 bases and J lost 5, with 6 bases in between. Germline-derived CDR1 and CDR2 are MNHEY and SVGEGT. This CDR3 has 13 amino acids. Here the CDR3 reads CASSYSARDTQYF. CDR3 DNA sequence: TGTGCCAGCAGTTACTCGGCCCGAGATACGCAGTATTTT.

This clonotype was counted at least ten times. V gene TRBV28 combines with J gene TRBJ2-3; D may be TRBD2 (6 bases). Trimming removed 3 bases from V and 7 bases from J, with 11 bases in between. The length of the CDR3 is 13 residues. CDR1 MDHEN and CDR2 SYDVKM come from the germline V gene. The CDR3 coding sequence is TGTGCCAGCAGTTTCGGGAGAACAAATACGCAGTATTTT. This gives the protein CASSFGRTNTQYF.

This clonotype was counted between two and nine times. The rearrangement uses TRBV4-1 and TRBJ2-3, with TRBD2 matching 11 bases. The CDR3 is made up of 18 amino acids. The trim removed 4 bases at V and 2 bases at J, leaving 11 bases unmatched. Germline V CDR1 and CDR2: MGHRA, YSYEKL. CDR3 coding DNA: TGCGCCAGCAGCCTTCGACCCCGACTAGCGGGACTCACAGATACGCAGTATTTT. Its protein is CASSLRPRLAGLTDTQYF.

The chain joins TRBV29-1 to TRBJ2-7; TRBD1 matches 9 bases. The CDR3 contains 14 residues. V dropped 4 bases and J dropped 3; count of bases not matched to a gene: 7. Germline V gene sequence: CDR1 SQVTM, CDR2 ANQGSEA. In DNA form, the CDR3 reads TGCAGCGTTGCCCGGGACAGGGAAGGCTACGAGCAGTACTTC. This codes for CSVARDREGYEQYF.

This clonotype has a count of ten or more. This chain connects TRBV20-1 to TRBJ1-5; TRBD1 might be the D (5 bases). The CDR3 contains 15 residues. V was pared by 6 bases and J by 3 bases, with 18 bases between. Germline V CDR1 and CDR2: DFQATT, SNEGSKA (reference sequence). CDR3: CSAIPPGPNNQPQHF. The CDR3 region has the DNA TGCAGTGCGATTCCTCCGGGACCGAACAATCAGCCCCAGCATTTT.

This clonotype was found many times. The J gene is TRBJ2-2, the V gene TRBV14; 8 positions agree with TRBD2. The CDR3 is 17 amino acids. The V segment lost 4 bases and the J segment 3 bases; nucleotides outside the gene matches: 10. Germline values: CDR1 SGHDN, CDR2 FVKESK. The CDR3: CASSRRSGSHDTGELFF. DNA of the CDR3: TGTGCCAGCAGCCGGAGGAGCGGGAGTCACGACACCGGGGAGCTGTTTTTT. The variable domain in full, with the rest retrieved from reference TRBV14 and TRBJ2-2, is EAGVTQFPSHSVIEKGQTVTLRCDPISGHDNLYWYRRVMGKEIKFLLHFVKESKQDESGMPNNRFLAERTGGTYSTLKVQPAELEDSGVYFCASSRRSGSHDTGELFFGEGSRLTVL.

This clonotype was found many times. The chain is built from TRBV29-1 and TRBJ1-2; D is perhaps TRBD1 (5 bases). The CDR3 runs 11 residues. Germline loops: CDR1 SQVTM, CDR2 ANQGSEA. Trimming stripped 4 bases from V and 8 bases from J, with 11 bases between. CDR3 sequence: CSVVGGRGYTF. As DNA, the CDR3 is TGCAGCGTTGTTGGGGGAAGAGGCTACACCTTC.

This chain links TRBV27 with TRBJ2-3, with a weak D call TRBD2 (5 bases). Trimming stripped 0 bases from V and 0 bases from J, with 13 bases between. The CDR3 length is 17 residues. Germline loops: CDR1 MNHEY, CDR2 SMNVEV (reference sequence). The CDR3 DNA is TGTGCCAGCAGTTTATCCGGGCGGGTCACTAGCACAGATACGCAGTATTTT. Protein sequence: CASSLSGRVTSTDTQYF.

This clonotype was picked up a small number of times. This CDR3 is CASGTGLAGAANEQFF. The CDR3 bases are TGTGCTAGTGGCACGGGACTAGCGGGAGCAGCGAATGAGCAGTTCTTC. V is TRBV12-5 and J is TRBJ2-1; 14 positions agree with TRBD2. The CDR3 has 16 amino acids. Germline V CDR1 and CDR2: LGHNT, FRNRAP. J was trimmed by 7 bases and V by 6 bases; bases with no gene match: 8.

The CDR3 protein is CASSDSGEADTQYF. CDR3 sequence (DNA): TGTGCCAGCAGTGACTCGGGAGAGGCAGATACGCAGTATTTT. V and J are TRBV6-4 and TRBJ2-3, with TRBD2 as a possible D gene (5 bases). Germline V gene sequence: CDR1 MRHNA, CDR2 SNTAGT. This CDR3 region has 14 residues. Between the trimmed V and J ends, which lost 0 bases and 4 bases, there was a span of 8 bases.

Many counts were recorded for this clonotype. The rearrangement links TRBV11-2 to TRBJ2-5; D is tentatively TRBD1 or TRBD2 (6 bases each). Trimming took 5 bases from V and 5 from J, leaving 12 bases between them. The CDR3 covers 13 residues. CDR1 is SGHAT and CDR2 is FQNNGV in the germline V gene. The CDR3 region is CASSPGAGETQYF. The CDR3 nucleotides are TGTGCCAGCAGCCCGGGGGCTGGGGAGACCCAGTACTTC.

This clonotype showed up many times. The V call is TRBV13, the J call TRBJ2-7; 11 nucleotides agree with TRBD2. V shed 5 bases, J shed 2 bases, and the junction held 5 bases outside the gene matches. CDR1 is PRHDT, CDR2 FYEKMQ, per germline (reference sequence). The CDR3 contains 15 residues. The CDR3 spells CASSHGTSGTYEQYF. CDR3 bases: TGTGCCAGCAGCCACGGGACTAGCGGCACCTACGAGCAGTACTTC.

This clonotype was picked up many times. V and J are TRBV20-1 and TRBJ1-2; weak D call: TRBD1 (5 bases). V dropped 1 base and J dropped 7 bases, with 7 bases sitting between them. The CDR3 runs to 11 residues. Germline lookup yields CDR1 DFQATT and CDR2 SNEGSKA (reference sequence). CDR3 DNA sequence: TGCAGTGCTAGAGGGGACGGTGGCTACACCTTC. Translating gives CSARGDGGYTF.

V and J are TRBV6-1 and TRBJ2-5; D unresolved. Per the germline V gene, CDR1 is MNHNS and CDR2 is SASEGT. V lost 5 bases to trimming and J lost 4 bases, with 17 bases between them. The CDR3 is 15 amino acids. The CDR3 region has the DNA TGTGCCAGCAGTAACCCTCTAACCTGGGTAGAGACCCAGTACTTC. This gives the protein CASSNPLTWVETQYF.

In this sample, this clonotype turned up a few times. A junction boundary mismatches the germline segment, possibly from a read error. V gene TRBV30 combines with J gene TRBJ1-5; 7 bases fit TRBD1. Germline V gene lookup returns CDR1 GTSNPN and CDR2 SVGIG (reference sequence). This CDR3 has 15 residues. CDR3 region: CAWSLGGGRNRPQHF. The CDR3 region has the DNA TGTGCCTGGAGCCTAGGGGGCGGACGCAATCGGCCCCAGCATTTT.

In this sample, this clonotype turned up a few times. The chain uses TRBV6-1 and TRBJ2-3, with D perhaps matching TRBD1 (5 bases). The germline V and J ends were trimmed by 7 bases and 6 bases, with 8 bases remaining between them. The CDR3 extends over 11 amino acids. Germline V gene lookup returns CDR1 MNHNS and CDR2 SASEGT. Written as DNA, the CDR3 is TGTGCCAGCACCAGACAGGATACGCAGTATTTT. It translates to CASTRQDTQYF.

This clonotype has a count of ten or more. This sequence joins TRBV9 and TRBJ2-5, with TRBD2 matching over 7 bases. V lost 0 bases and J lost 3; bases outside the gene matches: 11. The CDR3 runs to 17 residues. Per the germline V gene, CDR1 is SGDLS and CDR2 is YYNGEE. The CDR3 loop reads CASSVGRVREKEETQYF. CDR3 DNA: TGTGCCAGCAGCGTAGGAAGAGTGCGGGAGAAAGAAGAGACCCAGTACTTC.

The CDR3 here is CASRGLGTGYYGYTF. CDR3 bases: TGTGCCAGCCGCGGGCTGGGGACAGGGTACTATGGCTACACCTTC. The chain uses TRBV6-2 or TRBV6-3 and TRBJ1-2; 9 bases match TRBD1. This CDR3 is built from 15 residues. Germline trimming cut 8 bases from V and 3 bases from J; bases unmatched to any gene: 10. Germline-derived CDR1 and CDR2 are MNHEY and SVGEGT.

This clonotype has at least ten counts. The chain has TRBV12-3 or TRBV12-4 and TRBJ1-6; D is unresolved. Trimming left V 8 bases short and J 7 bases short, with 12 bases between. This CDR3 is 13 amino acids long. The CDR3 sequence is CASQDGSNSPLHF. CDR3 in DNA: TGTGCCAGCCAGGACGGGTCCAATTCACCCCTCCACTTT.

V gene TRBV12-3 or TRBV12-4 combines with J gene TRBJ1-5; D gene ambiguous. CDR3 length: 13 residues. V was cut by 7 bases and J by 9 bases, with 16 bases left in between. CDR3 amino acids: CASTNMRGAPQHF. CDR3 nucleotides: TGTGCCAGCACCAACATGCGGGGTGCGCCCCAGCATTTT.

This clonotype was detected many times. The genes are TRBV29-1 and TRBJ2-3, with unresolved D. The CDR3 loop spans 13 amino acids. Germline lookup yields CDR1 SQVTM and CDR2 ANQGSEA. V was trimmed by 3 bases and J by 7 bases, leaving 14 bases between them. The CDR3 DNA reads TGCAGCGTTGACCCGAGCTGGTCGAATACGCAGTATTTT. Its protein product is CSVDPSWSNTQYF.

This clonotype was detected ten times or more. Compared with germline, one end of the junction differs, possibly owing to a read error. The chain is built from TRBV20-1 and TRBJ1-1; unclear D gene. Looked up from germline, CDR1 is DFQATT and CDR2 is SNEGSKA (reference sequence). There are 11 residues in the CDR3. In DNA, the CDR3 is TGCAGTGCTAGAGGTGACACCGAAGCTTTCTTT. This translates into CSARGDTEAFF.

This clonotype was seen repeatedly, ten times or more. The gene calls are TRBV2 and TRBJ1-1; D possibly corresponds to TRBD1 (6 bases). CDR3 length: 14 residues. Germline V lookup: CDR1 SNHLY, CDR2 FYNNEI. V was trimmed by 4 bases and J by 1 base, leaving 10 bases between them. The CDR3 reads CASSATGRNTEAFF. In DNA, the CDR3 is TGTGCCAGCAGTGCAACAGGGAGGAACACTGAAGCTTTCTTT.

This clonotype was counted at least ten times. This chain joins TRBV29-1 and TRBJ2-7; 7 bases align to TRBD1. There are 12 residues in the CDR3. CDR1 is SQVTM and CDR2 is ANQGSEA in the germline V gene. The V segment lost 4 bases and the J segment 2 bases; nucleotides outside the gene matches: 2. CDR3 coding DNA: TGCAGCGTTGGACAGGGCACCTACGAGCAGTACTTC. Translating it yields CSVGQGTYEQYF.

A note on this clonotype: Since a much larger clone is just one base distant, this may be a read error. This chain links TRBV2 with TRBJ2-5; D gene uncertain. The CDR3 length is 15 residues. Per germline, CDR1 SNHLY and CDR2 FYNNEI. The V and J ends lost 6 bases and 5 bases respectively, with 19 bases between them. The CDR3 DNA is TGTGCCAGCAGCCAAGGTCTTTTGCGGCGGGAGACCCAGTACTTC. Translating gives CASSQGLLRRETQYF. The full variable domain, completed using reference TRBV2 and TRBJ2-5, is EPEVTQTPSHQVTQMGQEVILRCVPISNHLYFYWYRQILGQKVEFLVSFYNNEISEKSEIFDDQFSVERPDGSNFTLKIRSTKLEDSAMYFCASSQGLLRRETQYFGPGTRLLVL.